Listed below are T cell receptor beta chains from one sample, sequenced in a study of blood T cells in healthy people across ages. Via MiXCR, TCRdb re-called the 5' RACE reads, giving one row per CDR3 protein. Among about 640,000 distinct CDR3 sequences, 58% were seen once, and the ten largest hold over 35%. Material for sequencing was blood. These TCRs come from a man in his sixties in good health. The CDR3 runs from the conserved cysteine through the conserved F or W. Fields, in order: J gene, clone size, V gene, D gene, CDR3 DNA, CDR3 protein. D genes are given only for firm matches. Clone sizes are given selectively: once, few, many, or a class where the clone is expanded.

J: TRBJ2-5
size: -
V: TRBV7-9
D: -
DNA: TGTGCCAGCAGCTTTTCCAGGTACCAAGAGACCCAGTACTTC
CDR3: CASSFSRYQETQYF

J: TRBJ2-5
size: many
V: TRBV5-1
D: -
DNA: TGCGCCAGCAGCCGTGACGGGGGCCAAGAGACCCAGTACTTC
CDR3: CASSRDGGQETQYF

J: TRBJ2-5
size: few
V: TRBV20-1
D: -
DNA: TGCAGTGCTATAGTGGGGGATCAAGAGACCCAGTACTTC
CDR3: CSAIVGDQETQYF

J: TRBJ2-1
size: few
V: TRBV5-1
D: -
DNA: TGCGCCAGCAGGGGGTCGGGGATCTCCTACAATGAGCAGTTCTTC
CDR3: CASRGSGISYNEQFF

J: TRBJ1-4
size: -
V: TRBV20-1
D: -
DNA: TGCAGTGCTAGAAAAGACGGGACCTCCTCCGAAAAACTGTTTTTT
CDR3: CSARKDGTSSEKLFF

J: TRBJ1-6
size: -
V: TRBV5-5
D: -
DNA: TGTGCCAGCTCGTCCTCGGGGGCACGGTCACCCCTCCACTTT
CDR3: CASSSSGARSPLHF

J: TRBJ2-7
size: -
V: TRBV7-9
D: -
DNA: TGTGCCAGCAGTCCCGGCGGGACGGGAACCTACGAGCAGTACTTC
CDR3: CASSPGGTGTYEQYF

J: TRBJ2-1
size: few
V: TRBV27
D: TRBD1
DNA: TGTGCCAGCAGTACCAGCCAGGGGGTCTACTACAATGAGCAGTTCTTC
CDR3: CASSTSQGVYYNEQFF

J: TRBJ1-1
size: -
V: TRBV3-1
D: -
DNA: TGTGCCAGCAGCCAAGAACCCACAGGGCCCAACACTGAAGCTTTCTTT
CDR3: CASSQEPTGPNTEAFF

J: TRBJ1-2
size: few
V: TRBV29-1
D: TRBD1
DNA: TGCAGCGTTCCCCACAGGGGGACCTATGGCTACACCTTC
CDR3: CSVPHRGTYGYTF

J: TRBJ2-1
size: many
V: TRBV4-2
D: TRBD1
DNA: TGTGCCAGCAGCAATCAGGGGGAATCCTACAATGAGCAGTTCTTC
CDR3: CASSNQGESYNEQFF

J: TRBJ2-5
size: few
V: TRBV7-2
D: TRBD1
DNA: TGTGCCAGCAGCCCTAATGACAGGGGACCAGAGACCCAGTACTTC
CDR3: CASSPNDRGPETQYF

J: TRBJ1-4
size: -
V: TRBV10-3
D: -
DNA: TGTGCCATCAGTGAGTCCGCGGGGCTGAACAATGAAAAACTGTTTTTT
CDR3: CAISESAGLNNEKLFF

J: TRBJ2-1
size: -
V: TRBV6-2/TRBV6-3
D: -
DNA: TGTGCCAGCAGTTACGCAGATTACAATGAGCAGTTCTTC
CDR3: CASSYADYNEQFF

J: TRBJ2-4
size: few
V: TRBV29-1
D: TRBD1
DNA: TGCAGCGTTCGGTCGCAGGGGGCGCGGGACATTCAGTACTTC
CDR3: CSVRSQGARDIQYF

J: TRBJ1-2
size: few
V: TRBV15
D: -
DNA: TGTGCCACCAGCAGAGACAGGAGAAATGGCTACACCTTC
CDR3: CATSRDRRNGYTF

J: TRBJ2-1
size: once
V: TRBV6-5
D: TRBD1
DNA: TGTGCCAGTCAAAGGAAACCGGGACAGGGGTACAATGAGCAGTTCTTC
CDR3: CASQRKPGQGYNEQFF

J: TRBJ1-4
size: -
V: TRBV20-1
D: TRBD1
DNA: TGCAGTGCTACCCGATGGGCGGACAGGGGTAATGAAAAACTGTTTTTT
CDR3: CSATRWADRGNEKLFF

J: TRBJ2-3
size: few
V: TRBV4-1
D: TRBD2
DNA: TGTGCCAGCAGCCAAGATGCTAGCGGGGGTGCAGATACGCAGTATTTT
CDR3: CASSQDASGGADTQYF

J: TRBJ2-5
size: -
V: TRBV20-1
D: -
DNA: TGCAGTGCTAGAAGGGTCGGGGAGGAGACCCAGTACTTC
CDR3: CSARRVGEETQYF

J: TRBJ2-3
size: many
V: TRBV6-4
D: TRBD1
DNA: TGTGCCAGCAGTGACTCGAAACAGGGGCAAACAGATACGCAGTATTTT
CDR3: CASSDSKQGQTDTQYF

J: TRBJ2-5
size: -
V: TRBV5-1
D: -
DNA: TGCGCCAGCAGCTTGGCTGGCAGCGCAGAGACCCAGTACTTC
CDR3: CASSLAGSAETQYF

J: TRBJ2-1
size: -
V: TRBV5-1
D: -
DNA: TGCGCCAGCAGCCCGAGTTGGGGGCAACTTTACAATGAGCAGTTCTTC
CDR3: CASSPSWGQLYNEQFF

J: TRBJ2-3
size: once
V: TRBV5-1
D: TRBD2
DNA: TGCGCCAACAGCAGGAGCGGGGGCCCCGGAAGCACAGATACGCAGTATTTT
CDR3: CANSRSGGPGSTDTQYF

J: TRBJ2-7
size: -
V: TRBV12-3/TRBV12-4
D: TRBD2
DNA: TGTGCCAGCACCGAAGGACTAGCGGGGGGGTACGAGCAGTACTTC
CDR3: CASTEGLAGGYEQYF

J: TRBJ2-3
size: few
V: TRBV2
D: -
DNA: TGTGCCAGCAGTGTTCGGGGAGCAAGAGATACGCAGTATTTT
CDR3: CASSVRGARDTQYF

J: TRBJ2-1
size: once
V: TRBV10-3
D: TRBD2
DNA: TGTGCCATCAGTGAGCCTAGCGGGGGTTCCTACAATGAGCAGTTCTTC
CDR3: CAISEPSGGSYNEQFF

J: TRBJ2-1
size: once
V: TRBV29-1
D: TRBD1
DNA: TGCAGCACCGGACAGGGGGAGAATGAGCAGTTCTTC
CDR3: CSTGQGENEQFF